This T cell receptor beta chain was observed in a study of T-cell reconstitution after alpha-beta-depleted transplantation in children. This clonotype was observed a handful of times. Antigen specificity is unknown. Study-level findings and limits: Several hundred graft clones that had expanded were reportedly the source of alpha-beta T cells about two months after transplant. Some patients' high day-60 TCRbeta diversity was attributed to recipient cells surviving conditioning.

The library targeted TCRbeta and was prepared with unique molecular identifiers. TCRdb reprocessed the PCR reads with MiXCR, giving one entry per CDR3 protein. The sample holds 750,000 to 950,000 distinct CDR3 sequences, 16% seen once. V was pared by 4 bases and J by 3 bases, with 10 bases between. The CDR3 length is 13 residues. The germline V gene has CDR1 MGHDK and CDR2 SYGVNS. This chain connects TRBV25-1 to TRBJ2-7; D may be TRBD2 (5 bases). This clonotype was obtained from a male patient younger than 18 who had a stem cell transplant for acute lymphoblastic leukemia, so the T cells may come from the graft donor. The sample consisted of PBMCs, mostly from graft donor cells, taken 360 days after TCRalphabeta/CD19-depleted stem cell transplant. DNA of the CDR3: TGTGCCAGCAGTGGTGTCGGGAACTACGAGCAGTACTTC. Residues: CASSGVGNYEQYF.